Listed below are T cell receptor beta chains from one sample, sequenced in a study of T cell responses to AZD1222 COVID-19 vaccine. Clones were read by immunoSEQ multiplex PCR, and TCRdb kept only the in-frame ones, dropping some. The data hold some 110,000 clones, with 80% to 90% observed a single time. The source was peripheral blood, collected on day 0 of AZD1222 vaccination. The source of these receptors is an adult in good health. Both conserved end residues are part of each CDR3. A D gene is named only where the DNA matches it firmly. Expanded clones get a size class; other rows say once, few or many, or leave the size out.

d_gene	j_gene	v_gene	abundance	CDR3aa	CDR3nt
NA	TRBJ1-5	TRBV2	NA	CASSGGAESYSNQPQHF	TGTGCCAGCAGTGGTGGGGCAGAGTCTTATAGCAATCAGCCCCAGCATTTT
NA	TRBJ1-1	TRBV5-1	NA	CASSLAEGRVTEAFF	TGCGCCAGCAGCTTGGCCGAAGGACGGGTAACTGAAGCTTTCTTT
NA	TRBJ1-6	TRBV10-3	few	CAISESGIYNSPLHF	TGTGCCATCAGTGAGTCAGGGATCTATAATTCACCCCTCCACTTT
NA	TRBJ1-6	TRBV5-1	NA	CASSFGRDNSPLHF	TGCGCCAGCAGCTTCGGGCGGGATAATTCACCCCTCCACTTT
TRBD1	TRBJ1-5	TRBV11-2	few	CASSLDLQGGQPQHF	TGTGCCAGCAGCTTAGATCTTCAGGGGGGGCAGCCCCAGCATTTT
NA	TRBJ1-2	TRBV28	NA	CASRLGSYGYTF	TGTGCCAGCCGCCTAGGGAGCTATGGCTACACCTTC
NA	TRBJ2-7	TRBV20-1	NA	CSGDYQNEQYF	TGCAGTGGTGACTATCAGAATGAGCAGTACTTC
NA	TRBJ2-7	TRBV6-5	NA	CASSYGGEQYF	TGTGCCAGCAGTTACGGGGGCGAGCAGTACTTC
TRBD2	TRBJ2-7	TRBV11-1	NA	CASSRLAGGTYEQYF	TGTGCCAGCAGTCGACTAGCGGGGGGCACCTACGAGCAGTACTTC
NA	TRBJ1-2	TRBV30	NA	CATHSGNRLANYGYTF	TGTGCCACACACTCAGGGAACAGATTGGCTAACTATGGCTACACCTTC
NA	TRBJ1-2	TRBV6-5	NA	CATGTGNYGYTF	TGTGCCACGGGGACGGGGAACTATGGCTACACCTTC